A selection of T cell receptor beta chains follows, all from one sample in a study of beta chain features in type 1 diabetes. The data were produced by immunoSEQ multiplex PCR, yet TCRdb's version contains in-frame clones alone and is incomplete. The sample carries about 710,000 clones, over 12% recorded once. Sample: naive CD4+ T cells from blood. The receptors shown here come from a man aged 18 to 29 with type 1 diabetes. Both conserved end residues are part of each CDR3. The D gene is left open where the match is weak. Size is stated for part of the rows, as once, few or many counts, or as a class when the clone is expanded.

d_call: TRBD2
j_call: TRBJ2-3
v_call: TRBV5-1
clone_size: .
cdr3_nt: TGCGCCAGCAGCTTGGGGGGACTAGCGGGCCAACCAGATACGCAGTATTTT
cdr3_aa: CASSLGGLAGQPDTQYF

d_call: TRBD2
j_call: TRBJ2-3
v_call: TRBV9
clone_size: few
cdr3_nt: TGTGCCAGCAGCGAATCTAGCGGGGTGTTAGATACGCAGTATTTT
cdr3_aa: CASSESSGVLDTQYF

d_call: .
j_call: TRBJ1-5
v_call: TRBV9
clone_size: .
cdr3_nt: TGTGCCAGCAGCGGCTCCGGGAGCAATCAGCCCCAGCATTTT
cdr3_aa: CASSGSGSNQPQHF

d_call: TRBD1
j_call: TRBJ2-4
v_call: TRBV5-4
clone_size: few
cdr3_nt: TGTGCCAGCAGCTTAGTAGCGACAGGGGGCGTCAACATTCAGTACTTC
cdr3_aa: CASSLVATGGVNIQYF

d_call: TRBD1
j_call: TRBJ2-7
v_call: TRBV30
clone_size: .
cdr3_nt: TGTGCCTGGAGTGTCGACAGGGTGGTTCTCGAGCAGTACTTC
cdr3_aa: CAWSVDRVVLEQYF

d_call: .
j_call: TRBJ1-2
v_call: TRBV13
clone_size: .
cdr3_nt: TGTGCCAGCAGCTTAGAAGGGATTAGGTATGGCTACACCTTC
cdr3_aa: CASSLEGIRYGYTF

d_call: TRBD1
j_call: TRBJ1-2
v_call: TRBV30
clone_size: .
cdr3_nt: TGTGCCTGGAGTAGTCAGGGGGCCTCTGGCTACACCTTC
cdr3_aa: CAWSSQGASGYTF

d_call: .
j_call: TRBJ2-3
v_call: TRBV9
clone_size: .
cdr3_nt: TGTGCCAGCAGCTCCCGACGAACCGGGCGCACAGATACGCAGTATTTT
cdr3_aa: CASSSRRTGRTDTQYF

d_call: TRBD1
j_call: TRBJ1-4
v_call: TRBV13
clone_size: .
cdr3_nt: TGTGCCAGCAGCTCCTGGACAGGGGAAAAACTGTTTTTT
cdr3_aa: CASSSWTGEKLFF

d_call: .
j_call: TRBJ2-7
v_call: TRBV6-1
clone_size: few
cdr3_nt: TGTGCCAGCAGAGTGATGGGGGAGATTACCTACGAGCAGTACTTC
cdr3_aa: CASRVMGEITYEQYF

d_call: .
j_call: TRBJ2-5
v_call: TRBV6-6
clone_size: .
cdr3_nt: TGTGCCAGCAGTTACATGGTGGGATGGGAAGAGACCCAGTACTTC
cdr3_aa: CASSYMVGWEETQYF

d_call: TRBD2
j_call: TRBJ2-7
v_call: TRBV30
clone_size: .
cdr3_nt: TGTGCCTGGAGTGTTACTAGCGGGAGATTTTACGAGCAGTACTTC
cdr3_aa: CAWSVTSGRFYEQYF

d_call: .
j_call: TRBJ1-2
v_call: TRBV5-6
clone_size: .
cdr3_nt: TGTGCCAGCAGCTTGGTGGGGGACTATGGCTACACCTTC
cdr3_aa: CASSLVGDYGYTF

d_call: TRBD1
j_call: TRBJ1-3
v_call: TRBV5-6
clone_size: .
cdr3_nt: TGTGCCAGCAGCTTGTACAGGGGGTATAGGATATATTTT
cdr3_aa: CASSLYRGYRIYF

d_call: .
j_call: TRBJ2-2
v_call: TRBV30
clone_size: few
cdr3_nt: TGTGCCTGGACCCGACAAGGCGACGGGGAGCTGTTTTTT
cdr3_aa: CAWTRQGDGELFF

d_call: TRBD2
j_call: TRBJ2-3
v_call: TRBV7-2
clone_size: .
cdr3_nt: TGTGCCAGCAGCTTAGTCCTAGCGGGAGAGGATTTCACAGATACGCAGTATTTT
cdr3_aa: CASSLVLAGEDFTDTQYF

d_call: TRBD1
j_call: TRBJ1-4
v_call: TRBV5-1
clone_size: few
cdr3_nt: TGCGCCAGCAGCTTGGGACAGGGAGATGAAAAACTGTTTTTT
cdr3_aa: CASSLGQGDEKLFF

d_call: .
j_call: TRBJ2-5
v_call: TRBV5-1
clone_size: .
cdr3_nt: TGCGCCAGCAGCGGGGACCTGAGGGAGACCCAGTACTTC
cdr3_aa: CASSGDLRETQYF

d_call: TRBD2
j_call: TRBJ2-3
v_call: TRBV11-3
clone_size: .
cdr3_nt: TGTGCCAGCAGCTTAGATCTAGCGGGAGGGCCGAATACGCAGTATTTT
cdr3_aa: CASSLDLAGGPNTQYF

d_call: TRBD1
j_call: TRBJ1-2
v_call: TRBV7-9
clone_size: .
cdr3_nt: TGTGCCAGCAGCTCCCGGGACAGGGGAAGCTATGGCTACACCTTC
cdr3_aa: CASSSRDRGSYGYTF

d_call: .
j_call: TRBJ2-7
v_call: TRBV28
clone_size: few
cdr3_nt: TGTGCCAGCAGTTTAATATCCTACGAGCAGTACTTC
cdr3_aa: CASSLISYEQYF

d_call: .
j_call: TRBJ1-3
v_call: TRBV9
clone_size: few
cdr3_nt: TGTGCCAGCAGCGTAGCTTATCAGGGAGACTCTGGAAACACCATATATTTT
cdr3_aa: CASSVAYQGDSGNTIYF

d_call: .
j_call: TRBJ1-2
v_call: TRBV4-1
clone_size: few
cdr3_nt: TGCGCCAGCAGCCAAGAAGGGGCAGCTTCGGACTATGGCTACACCTTC
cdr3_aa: CASSQEGAASDYGYTF

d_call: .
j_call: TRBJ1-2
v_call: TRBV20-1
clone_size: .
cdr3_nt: TGCAGTGCTACCCTTAACTATGGCTACACCTTC
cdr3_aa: CSATLNYGYTF

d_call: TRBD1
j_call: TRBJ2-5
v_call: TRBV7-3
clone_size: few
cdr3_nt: TGTGCCAGCAGCTCGACAGGGCGAGAGCAGTACTTC
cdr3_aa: CASSSTGREQYF

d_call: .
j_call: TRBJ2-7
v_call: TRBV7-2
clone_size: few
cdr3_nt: TGTGCCAGCAGCCTCGCTAGTACCTACGAGCAGTACTTC
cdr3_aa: CASSLASTYEQYF

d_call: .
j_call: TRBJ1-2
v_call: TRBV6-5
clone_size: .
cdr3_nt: TGTGCCAGCAGTTCTCAAGGTGGCTACACCTTC
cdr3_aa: CASSSQGGYTF

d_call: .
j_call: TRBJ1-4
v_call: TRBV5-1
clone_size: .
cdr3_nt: TGCGCCAGCAGCTTGGAGGGATGGGAAAAACTGTTTTTT
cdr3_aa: CASSLEGWEKLFF

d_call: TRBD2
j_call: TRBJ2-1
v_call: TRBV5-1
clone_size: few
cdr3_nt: TGCGCCAGCGGCCGACTAGCGGGCGATGAGCAGTTCTTC
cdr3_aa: CASGRLAGDEQFF

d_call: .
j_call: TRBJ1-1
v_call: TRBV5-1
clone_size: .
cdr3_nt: TGCGCCAGCAGCGGGGACGGTAACACTGAAGCTTTCTTT
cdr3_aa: CASSGDGNTEAFF

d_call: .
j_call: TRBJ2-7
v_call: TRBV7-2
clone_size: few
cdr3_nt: TGTGCCAGCAGCATACGGCCTGGGGCCGACACCTACGAGCAGTACTTC
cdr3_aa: CASSIRPGADTYEQYF

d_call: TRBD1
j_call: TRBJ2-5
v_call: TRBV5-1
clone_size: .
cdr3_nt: TGCGCCAGCAGCTGGACGCAGGGGGCGAGTGGAGAGACCCAGTACTTC
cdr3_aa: CASSWTQGASGETQYF

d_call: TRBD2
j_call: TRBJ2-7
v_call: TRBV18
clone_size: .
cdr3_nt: TGTGCCAGCTCACCAGCGGGCGGGAGAAGGTACGAGCAGTACTTC
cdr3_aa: CASSPAGGRRYEQYF

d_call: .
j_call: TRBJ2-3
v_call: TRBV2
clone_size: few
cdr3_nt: TGTGCCAGCAACCTCTTTGGGCAAGCTTTCGGAGATACGCAGTATTTT
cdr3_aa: CASNLFGQAFGDTQYF

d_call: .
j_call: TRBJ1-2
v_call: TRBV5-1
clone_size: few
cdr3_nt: TGCGCCAGCAGCCGCCCCCGACGCGGTGGCAACTATGGCTACACCTTC
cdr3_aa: CASSRPRRGGNYGYTF

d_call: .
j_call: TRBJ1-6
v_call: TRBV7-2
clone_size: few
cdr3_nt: TGTGCCAGCAGCTTGGGCATTGGGTTACGAGGCACTTCACCCCTCCACTTT
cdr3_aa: CASSLGIGLRGTSPLHF

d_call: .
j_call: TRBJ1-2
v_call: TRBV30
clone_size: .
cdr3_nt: TGTGCCTGGAGTGTAGCTGGGGATTATGGCTACACCTTC
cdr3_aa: CAWSVAGDYGYTF

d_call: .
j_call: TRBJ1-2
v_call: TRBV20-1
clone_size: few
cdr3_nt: TGCAGTGCCCCGACAGTCTATGGCTACACCTTC
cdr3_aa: CSAPTVYGYTF

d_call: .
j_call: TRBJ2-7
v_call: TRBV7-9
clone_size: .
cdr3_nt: TGTGCCAGCAGCTCCACTCCTCCTCAGCAGTACTTC
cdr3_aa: CASSSTPPQQYF

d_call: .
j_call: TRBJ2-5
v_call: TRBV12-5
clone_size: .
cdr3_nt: TGTGCTAGTGGTTGGGGGATCCAAGAGACCCAGTACTTC
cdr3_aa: CASGWGIQETQYF

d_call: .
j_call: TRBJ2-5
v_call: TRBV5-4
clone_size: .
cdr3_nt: TGTGCCAGCAGGCCTCCCGGGGGTCGACAAGAGACCCAGTACTTC
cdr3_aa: CASRPPGGRQETQYF

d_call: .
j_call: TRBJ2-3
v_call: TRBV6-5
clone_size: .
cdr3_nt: TGTGCCAGCAGTTACCAGGACAGCACAGATACGCAGTATTTT
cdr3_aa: CASSYQDSTDTQYF

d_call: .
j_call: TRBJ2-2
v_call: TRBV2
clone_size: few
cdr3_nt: TGTGCCAGCGCGATACAACTTCGGGGTCACCAGCGCACCGGGGAGCTGTTTTTT
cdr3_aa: CASAIQLRGHQRTGELFF

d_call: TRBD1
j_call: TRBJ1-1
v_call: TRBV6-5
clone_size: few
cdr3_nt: TGTGCCAGCAGCCAACAGGGGATGAACACTGAAGCTTTCTTT
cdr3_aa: CASSQQGMNTEAFF

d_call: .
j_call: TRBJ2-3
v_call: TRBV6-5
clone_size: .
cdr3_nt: TGTGCCAGCAGGCCGAGGGGGAGTCGGGCAGATACGCAGTATTTT
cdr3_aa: CASRPRGSRADTQYF

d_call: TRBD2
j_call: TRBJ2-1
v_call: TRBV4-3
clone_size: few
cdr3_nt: TGCGCCAGCAGCCAAGATTACGGGGGGGACTACAATGAGCAGTTCTTC
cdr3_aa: CASSQDYGGDYNEQFF

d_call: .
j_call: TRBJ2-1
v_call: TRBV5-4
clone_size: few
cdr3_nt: TGTGCCAGCAGCTTAACTACTAGGGCCCACACAGCTGAGCAGTTCTTC
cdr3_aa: CASSLTTRAHTAEQFF

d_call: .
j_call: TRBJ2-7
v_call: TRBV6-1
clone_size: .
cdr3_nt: TGTGCCAGCAGTGAGGGCCTTGCCTACGAGCAGTACTTC
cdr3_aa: CASSEGLAYEQYF

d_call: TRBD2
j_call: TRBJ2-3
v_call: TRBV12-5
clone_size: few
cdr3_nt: TGTGCTAGTGGTTTGGTAGGGAGGGAACGTGTAACAGATACGCAGTATTTT
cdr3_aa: CASGLVGRERVTDTQYF

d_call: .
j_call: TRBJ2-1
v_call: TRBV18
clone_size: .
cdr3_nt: TGTGCCAGCTCACCGCTAGCCCTCTTTCGGAATGAGCAGTTCTTC
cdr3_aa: CASSPLALFRNEQFF

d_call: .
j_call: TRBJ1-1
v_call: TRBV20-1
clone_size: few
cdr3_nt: TGCAGTGCTAGAGATGTAAATGTCGGTTTCTTT
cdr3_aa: CSARDVNVGFF

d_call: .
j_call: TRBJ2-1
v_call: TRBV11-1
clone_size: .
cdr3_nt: TGTGCCAGCAGCGCTGACAGGGAGGATGAGCAGTTCTTC
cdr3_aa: CASSADREDEQFF